This T cell receptor (beta chain) comes out of a study of shared clonotypes between healthy human individuals. Notes on the study in general: As a rule, naive subsets had a larger estimated richness than memory subsets.

Using immunoSEQ multiplex PCR, the repertoire was profiled, and TCRdb retains in-frame clones only, with some absent. The top ten clones hold 0.39% of a sample with roughly 2.2 million clones, roughly 93% of them seen once. V lost 6 bases and J 9 bases, leaving 12 bases between the germline ends. CDR1 and CDR2 from the germline V gene are SNHLY and FYNNEI. This CDR3 is built from 12 residues. Points on this clone: Its cognate antigen is unknown.

The sequence was obtained from a man aged 18 to 35 in good health. Some clones in this sample may be carry-over from other donors' samples. Material: naive CD4+ T cells from PBMCs. Described subset: CD45RA+ positively selected. The genes are TRBV2 and TRBJ2-1, with D hard to call. The CDR3 sequence: CASSITRFEQFF. The CDR3 region has the DNA TGTGCCAGCAGCATTACTCGGTTTGAGCAGTTCTTC.